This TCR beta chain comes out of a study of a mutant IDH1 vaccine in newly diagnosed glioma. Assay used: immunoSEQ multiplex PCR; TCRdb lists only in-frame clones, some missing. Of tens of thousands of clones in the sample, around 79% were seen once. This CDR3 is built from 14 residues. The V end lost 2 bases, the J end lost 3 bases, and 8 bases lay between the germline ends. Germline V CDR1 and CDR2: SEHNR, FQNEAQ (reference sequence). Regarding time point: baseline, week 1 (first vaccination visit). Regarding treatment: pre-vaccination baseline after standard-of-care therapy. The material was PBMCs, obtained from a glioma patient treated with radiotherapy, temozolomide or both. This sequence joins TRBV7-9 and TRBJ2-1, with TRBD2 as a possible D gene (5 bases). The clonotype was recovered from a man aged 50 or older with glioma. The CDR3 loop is CASSLYRDYNEQFF. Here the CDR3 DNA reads TGTGCCAGCAGCTTATACCGGGACTACAATGAGCAGTTCTTC.